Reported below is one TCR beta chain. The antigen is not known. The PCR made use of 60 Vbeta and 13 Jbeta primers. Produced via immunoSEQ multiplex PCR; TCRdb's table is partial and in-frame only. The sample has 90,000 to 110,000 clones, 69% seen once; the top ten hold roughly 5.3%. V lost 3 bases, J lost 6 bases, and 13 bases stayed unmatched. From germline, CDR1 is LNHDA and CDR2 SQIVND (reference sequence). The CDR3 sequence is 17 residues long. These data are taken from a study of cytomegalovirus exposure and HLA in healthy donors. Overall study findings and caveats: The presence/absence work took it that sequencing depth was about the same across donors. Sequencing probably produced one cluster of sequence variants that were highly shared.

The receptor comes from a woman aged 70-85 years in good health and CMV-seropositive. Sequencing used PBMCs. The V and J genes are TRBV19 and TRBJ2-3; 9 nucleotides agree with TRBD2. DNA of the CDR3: TGTGCCAGTAGTATCGCGGGGGGGCACCCTGTATTTGATACGCAGTATTTT. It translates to CASSIAGGHPVFDTQYF.